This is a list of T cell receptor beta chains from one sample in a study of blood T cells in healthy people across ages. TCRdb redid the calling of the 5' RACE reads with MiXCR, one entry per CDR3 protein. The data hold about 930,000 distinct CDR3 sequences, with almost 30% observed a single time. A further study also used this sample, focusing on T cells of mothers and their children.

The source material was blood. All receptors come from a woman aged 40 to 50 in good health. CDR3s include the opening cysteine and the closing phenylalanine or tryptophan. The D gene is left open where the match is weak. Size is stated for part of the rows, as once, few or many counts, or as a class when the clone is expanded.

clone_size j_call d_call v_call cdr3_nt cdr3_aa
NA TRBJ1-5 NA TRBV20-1 TGCAGTGCTAGAGCGGGAGGGCAGGGCAATCAGCCCCAGCATTTT CSARAGGQGNQPQHF
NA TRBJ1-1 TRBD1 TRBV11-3 TGTGCCAGCAGCTCCGACAGGGGGCTTGGGACTGAAGCTTTCTTT CASSSDRGLGTEAFF
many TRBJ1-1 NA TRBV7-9 TGTGCCAGCAGCTTATTGACGGGGAACACTGAAGCTTTCTTT CASSLLTGNTEAFF
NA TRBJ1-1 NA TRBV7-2 TGTGCCAGCAGCCGCACTACCCCCCGGATGGCAGGGTCAGGTGAAGCTTTCTTT CASSRTTPRMAGSGEAFF
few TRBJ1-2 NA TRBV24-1 TGTGCCACCAGCGACAGATCCTATGGCTACACCTTC CATSDRSYGYTF
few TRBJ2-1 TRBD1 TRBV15 TGTGCCACCAGCACCCGAACCGGGACAGGTTACAATGAGCAGTTCTTC CATSTRTGTGYNEQFF
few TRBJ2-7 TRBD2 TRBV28 TGTGCCAGCAGACTAAGCGGGGGAGATAACGAGCAGTACTTC CASRLSGGDNEQYF
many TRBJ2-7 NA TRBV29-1 TGCAGCGTCGCTGACTCCGAGCAGTACTTC CSVADSEQYF
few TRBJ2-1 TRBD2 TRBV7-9 TGTGCCAGCAGTCCCGCTAGCGGGGGGGCCTACAATGAGCAGTTCTTC CASSPASGGAYNEQFF
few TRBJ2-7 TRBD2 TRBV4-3 TGCGCCAGCAGCCAAGATCGGGGTACTAGCGGGGGTTTCTACGAGCAGTACTTC CASSQDRGTSGGFYEQYF
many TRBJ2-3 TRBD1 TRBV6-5 TGTGCCAGCAGTTCCCGAGGGACAGGGGGCAAAGATACGCAGTATTTT CASSSRGTGGKDTQYF
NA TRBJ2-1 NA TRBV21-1 TGTGCCAGCAGCGAGCCGGGACGGACGCAAGAGACCCAGTTCTTC CASSEPGRTQETQFF
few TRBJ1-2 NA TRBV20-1 TGCAGTGCTAGGGGCAACAACTATGGCTACACCTTC CSARGNNYGYTF
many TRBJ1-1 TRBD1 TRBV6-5 TGTGCCAGCAGCCGGACAGGCTCGTTTGAAGCTTTCTTT CASSRTGSFEAFF
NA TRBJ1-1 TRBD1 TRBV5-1 TGCGCCAGCAGCCTGGGACAGCCCGGGGGCACTGAAGCTTTCTTT CASSLGQPGGTEAFF
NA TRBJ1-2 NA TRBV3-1 TGTGCCAGCAGCCAGTACCGAGGCTACACCTTC CASSQYRGYTF
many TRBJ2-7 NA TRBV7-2 TGTGCCAGCAGCTTAGCAGGGACCTCAAGGGCTATACACGCTGGGAACGAGCAGTACTTC CASSLAGTSRAIHAGNEQYF
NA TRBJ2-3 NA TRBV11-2 TGTGCCAGCACAGCGGACGCAGATACGCAGTATTTT CASTADADTQYF
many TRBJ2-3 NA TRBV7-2 TGTGCCAGCAGCTTAGGAGTGGAGATCCTGGGGGCAGATACGCAGTATTTT CASSLGVEILGADTQYF
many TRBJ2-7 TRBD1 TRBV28 TGTGCCAGTCACAATAGGGGGCTTTCCTACGAGCAGTACTTC CASHNRGLSYEQYF
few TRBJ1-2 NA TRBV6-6 TGTGCCAGCAGTACCTTTCGGGACATCGATGGCTACACCTTC CASSTFRDIDGYTF
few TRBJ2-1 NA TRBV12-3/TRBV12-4 TGTGCCCGCAGTTTAGAGGTCAGCTCCTACAATGAGCAGTTCTTC CARSLEVSSYNEQFF
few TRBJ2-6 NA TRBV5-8 TGTGCCAGCAGTGAGCGTCATGGGGCCAACGTCCTGACTTTC CASSERHGANVLTF
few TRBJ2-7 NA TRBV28 TGTGCCAGCACGCCAGCTTCAGGTGCCTACGAGCAGTACTTC CASTPASGAYEQYF
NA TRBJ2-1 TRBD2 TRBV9 TGTGCCAGCAGCGTTAGCGGGGGGAACTACAATGAGAAGTTCTTC CASSVSGGNYNEKFF
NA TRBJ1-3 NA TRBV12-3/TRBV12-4 TGTGCCAGCAGTTTTACCAACACCATATATTTT CASSFTNTIYF
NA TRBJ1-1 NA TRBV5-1 TGCGCCAGCAACCCCCAACCACGTTTGGACACTGAAGCTTTCTTT CASNPQPRLDTEAFF